The T cell receptor beta chain described here comes from a study of T cell responses to AZD1222 COVID-19 vaccine (dated by TCRdb to the early 2020s). Background on the whole study: TCR sequencing was performed for roughly 240 trial participants, of whom roughly 200 were given two doses of AZD1222 and roughly 25 were given two doses of MenACWY control vaccine. Enrollment into the trials was organized by age into subgroups of 18-55, 56-69 and 70-plus years, and those subgroups contained approximately 160, 26 and 62 TCR-sequenced participants, respectively. The paper as a whole reports these results and caveats: No day 14 peak-response samples were available, so repertoires were characterized only after the peak T cell response. Participants were mostly white British, with more females than males. The authors suggested clonal diversity may have been underestimated. Vaccine-associated CD4 TCRs spanned the whole spike protein, with dominant responses in regions 160-218 and 743-854. Conclusions about previously exposed vaccinees are limited because only 6 or 7 AZD1222 recipients were SARS-CoV-2 seropositive at baseline. Reportedly, close to half of the unique spike-specific TCRs recognized epitopes lying outside the regions that are mutated in the B.1.351 and B.1.1.7 variants. Spike-specific TCR breadth and depth rose significantly after two AZD1222 doses compared with day 0 and with MenACWY recipients. The 56-69-year group was small, and its depth increase did not reach significance, likely because of low power.

Via the germline V gene, CDR1 is LGHNA and CDR2 YNFKEQ. V loses 1 base, J loses 11 bases, and the germline ends lie 12 bases apart. The cysteine opens and the phenylalanine closes a CDR3 of 14 amino acids. Solely the CDR3 DNA is kept, with 42 bases framed from the first base. Taken with the paper, the label for time point translates to: baseline before first vaccination. Interpreted using the paper, the treatment or condition label stands for: meningococcal conjugate vaccine given as trial control. Samples from vaccinated people were obtained from the UK trials COV001 and COV002, which included a single-blind randomized controlled phase 2/3 trial of AZD1222 (ChAdOx1 nCoV-19) in healthy adults. For TCRbeta chain sequencing, PBMC samples from trial participants were taken at day 0 and at day 28 after the second dose. This clone was counted a single time. No cognate antigen has been identified for it. The record has no base qualities; no much larger clone is one base away.

The CDR3 regions of human TCRbeta chains were analyzed by immunosequencing. On the study's bioinformatics: TCRs in the repertoires were compared against a reference library of SARS-CoV-2-specific TCRs that had been generated with the MIRA antigen-specificity platform. Breadth was defined as the fraction of unique TCRs that were SARS-CoV-2-associated. Depth was defined as the fraction of total T cells that were SARS-CoV-2-associated. Using the MIRA data, each spike-specific TCR was mapped to the spike region that the TCR reacts to and placed in a CD4 or CD8 class. Log10-transformed breadth and depth values were compared by one-way ANOVA with Sidak's multiple comparisons tests. Not all clones reach the TCRdb copy of this immuneACCESS table, which keeps in-frame sequences only. Checked studies attribute under half of the gap to unresolved V genes and leave the rest unexplained. V and J calls and clone size come straight from that table; D and trimming were deduced from the DNA. In this sample the table shows about 98,000 clones, around 90% of which occur a single time. The top ten clones comprise 10% of the sample.

The sequences come from peripheral blood, collected on day 0 of MenACWY control vaccination. This TCR was recovered from an adult in good health. This receptor chain uses TRBV4-2 and TRBJ1-6; matching of 6 bases hints at TRBD1 as the D gene. The CDR3 has the sequence CASSQGGQGTPLHF. The DNA is TGTGCCAGCAGCCAAGGGGGCCAGGGGACACCCCTCCACTTT.